This T cell receptor beta chain originates from a study of blood T cell repertoires in COVID-19. Study in general: Material from acute and convalescent COVID-19 was sourced from the United States, Italy and Spain. PBMCs, B-cell-depleted T cells, or T cells were the source of the cDNA or gDNA that made up the material.

In the original processing: Amplified reference gene primers provided the basis for estimating nucleated cell counts. Clones were read by immunoSEQ multiplex PCR, and TCRdb kept only the in-frame ones, dropping some. That table supplies the V and J calls and clone size; D and trimming were determined from the DNA. This repertoire shows 200,000 to 300,000 clones, roughly 80% found once; its top ten account for 5.5% to 7.5%. The TCR comes from a woman aged 60-75 years with active or convalescent COVID-19. Sequenced: peripheral blood.

In DNA form, the CDR3 reads TGTGCCAGCACCCGAGGGACTAGCGAGTTCAATGAGCAGTTCTTC. This encodes CASTRGTSEFNEQFF. The chain uses TRBV5-4 and TRBJ2-1, with TRBD2 matching 10 bases. CDR3 length: 15 residues. Germline CDR1 is SGHNT and CDR2 is YYREEE (reference sequence). V shed 6 bases, J shed 6 bases, and the junction held 9 bases outside the gene matches.